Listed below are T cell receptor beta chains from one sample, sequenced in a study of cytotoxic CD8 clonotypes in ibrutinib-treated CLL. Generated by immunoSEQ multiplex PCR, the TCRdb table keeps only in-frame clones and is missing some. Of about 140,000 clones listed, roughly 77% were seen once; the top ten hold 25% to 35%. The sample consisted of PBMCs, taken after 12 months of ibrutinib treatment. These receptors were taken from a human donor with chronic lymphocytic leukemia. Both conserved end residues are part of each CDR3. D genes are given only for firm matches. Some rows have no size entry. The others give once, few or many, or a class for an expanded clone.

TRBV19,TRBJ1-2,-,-,TGTGCCAGTAGTATTGGGAGGGAGCGCGGGTATGGCTACACCTTC,CASSIGRERGYGYTF
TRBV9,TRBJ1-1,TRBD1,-,TGTGCCAGCAGCGTAGCTACAGGGGGCGCTGAAGCTTTCTTT,CASSVATGGAEAFF
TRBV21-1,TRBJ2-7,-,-,TGTGCCAGCAGCATCGGCTTTGGAAACTCCTACGAGCAGTACTTC,CASSIGFGNSYEQYF
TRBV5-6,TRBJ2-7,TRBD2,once,TGTGCCAGCAGCCTTAGCGGGAGGGTGTACGAGCAGTACTTC,CASSLSGRVYEQYF
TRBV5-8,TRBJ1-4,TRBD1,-,TGTGCCAGCAGCATGGGACAGGCCTCAACTAATGAAAAACTGTTTTTT,CASSMGQASTNEKLFF
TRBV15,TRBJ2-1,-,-,TGTGCCACCAGCAACAGCGTTTCCTCCTACAATGAGCAGTTCTTC,CATSNSVSSYNEQFF
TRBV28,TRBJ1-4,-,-,TGTGCCAGCAGTTTGGGGGGGCGTTTTGTTGAAAAACTGTTTTTT,CASSLGGRFVEKLFF
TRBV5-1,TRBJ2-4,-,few,TGCGCCAGCAGCTCTTCCATGAACATTCAGTACTTC,CASSSSMNIQYF
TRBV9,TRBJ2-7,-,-,TGTGCCAGCAGCGCGGCCCGGACAGACAGCTCCTACGAGCAGTACTTC,CASSAARTDSSYEQYF
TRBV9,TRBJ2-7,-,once,TGTGCCAGCAGCGTAGCGGGCTCCTACGAGCAGTACTTC,CASSVAGSYEQYF
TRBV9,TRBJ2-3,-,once,TGTGCCAGCAGGTCATCTACATTGAAGAGCACAGATACGCAGTATTTT,CASRSSTLKSTDTQYF
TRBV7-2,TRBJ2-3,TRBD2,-,TGTGCCAGCAGCTCTCTGGCGGGGGGCTCCACAGATACGCAGTATTTT,CASSSLAGGSTDTQYF
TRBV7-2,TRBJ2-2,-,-,TGTGCCAGCAGCTTAGAGCGGGTCCGCACCGGGGAGCTGTTTTTT,CASSLERVRTGELFF
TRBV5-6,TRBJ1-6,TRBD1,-,TGTGCCAGCAGCACCTACGGACAGGCCAATTCACCCCTCCACTTT,CASSTYGQANSPLHF
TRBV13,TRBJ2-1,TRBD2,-,TGTGCCAGCAGCTCACTAGCGGGAGTGACCTCCTACAATGAGCAGTTCTTC,CASSSLAGVTSYNEQFF
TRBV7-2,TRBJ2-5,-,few,TGTGCCAGCAGCCCCTCAGCGGTGGAGACCCAGTACTTC,CASSPSAVETQYF
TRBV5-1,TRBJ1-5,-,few,TGCGCCAGCAGCTCCGGCGGTTTAAATCAGCCCCAGCATTTT,CASSSGGLNQPQHF
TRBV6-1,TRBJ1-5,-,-,TGTGCCAGCAGTGAAATAGAGTGGGGGAGTCAGCCCCAGCATTTT,CASSEIEWGSQPQHF
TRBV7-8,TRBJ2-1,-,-,TGTGCCACCCGGGCAGAGTTATACAATGAGCAGTTCTTC,CATRAELYNEQFF
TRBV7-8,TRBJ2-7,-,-,TGTGCCAGCAGCTTATCCGGCTCCTACGAGCAGTACTTC,CASSLSGSYEQYF
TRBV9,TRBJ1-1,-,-,TGTGCCAGCAGCCCCTCCGCGTCGAGCACTGAAGCTTTCTTT,CASSPSASSTEAFF
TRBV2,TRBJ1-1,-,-,TGTGCCAGCAGCTGGAACCCGGGTGCTGAAGCTTTCTTT,CASSWNPGAEAFF
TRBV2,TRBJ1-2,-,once,TGTGCCAGCAGTGTCCGGGCAGGCGTCCATGGCTACACCTTC,CASSVRAGVHGYTF
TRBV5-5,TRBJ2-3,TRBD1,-,TGTGCCAGCAGCTGGGACAGGGTTGGGACAGATACGCAGTATTTT,CASSWDRVGTDTQYF
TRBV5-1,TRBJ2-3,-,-,TGCGCCAGCAGCTTGGCCGGGTTCCCAGATACGCAGTATTTT,CASSLAGFPDTQYF
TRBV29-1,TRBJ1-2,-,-,TGCAGCGTTGTTGGAGGAACTTATGGCTACACCTTC,CSVVGGTYGYTF
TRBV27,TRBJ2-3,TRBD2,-,TGTGCCAGCAGTTTATCCCCCCGACTAGCGGGAGGCCCAGGTGTCGCAGATACGCAGTATTTT,CASSLSPRLAGGPGVADTQYF
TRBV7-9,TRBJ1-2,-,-,TGTGCCAGCATGACCCTCGGCGTAAGTGGCTACACCTTC,CASMTLGVSGYTF
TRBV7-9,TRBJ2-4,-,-,TGTGCCAGCAGCTTATGGGCACAGGGGACTTTCAAAAACATTCAGTACTTC,CASSLWAQGTFKNIQYF
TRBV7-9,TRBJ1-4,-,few,TGTGCCAGCAGCCTACGTATCCCAACTAATGAAAAACTGTTTTTT,CASSLRIPTNEKLFF
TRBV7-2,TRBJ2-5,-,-,TGTGCCAGCAGGATGTCCGGGGAGACCCAGTACTTC,CASRMSGETQYF
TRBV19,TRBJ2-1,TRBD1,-,TGTGCCAGTAGTATAGAGGGGGTGGCAGGGGGCCCCAAAAACTACAATGAGCAGTTCTTC,CASSIEGVAGGPKNYNEQFF
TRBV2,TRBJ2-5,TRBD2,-,TGTGCCAGCAGTGCATTTAGCGGGGGGGCGGGAGAGACCCAGTACTTC,CASSAFSGGAGETQYF
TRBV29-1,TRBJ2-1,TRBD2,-,TGCAGCGTTAGGGGCGGGAGCTCCTACAATGAGCAGTTCTTC,CSVRGGSSYNEQFF
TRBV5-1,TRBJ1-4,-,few,TGCGCCAGCGGACCAGGGCTTAATGAAAAACTGTTTTTT,CASGPGLNEKLFF
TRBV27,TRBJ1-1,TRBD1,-,TGTGCCAGCAGTCTCAGCAGGGGGGGCACTGAAGCTTTCTTT,CASSLSRGGTEAFF
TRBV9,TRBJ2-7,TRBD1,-,TGTGCCAGCAGCGTAGGGCAGGGGGCATGGGAGCAGTACTTC,CASSVGQGAWEQYF
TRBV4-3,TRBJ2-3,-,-,TGCGCCAGCGTCCGGGATCTCAGTTCCACAGATACGCAGTATTTT,CASVRDLSSTDTQYF
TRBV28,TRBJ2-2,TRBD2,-,TGTGCCAGCAGTCAAGAGACTAGCGGGACCTCCGGGGAGCTGTTTTTT,CASSQETSGTSGELFF
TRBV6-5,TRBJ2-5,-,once,TGTGCCAGCAGCAGGTACCAAGAGACCCAGTACTTC,CASSRYQETQYF
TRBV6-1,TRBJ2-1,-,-,TGTGCCAGCAGTGAATCGGGGACCTACAATGAGCAGTTCTTC,CASSESGTYNEQFF